This T cell receptor beta chain was sequenced during a study of CD8 T cells in Susac syndrome. Study-wide findings and caveats: When the CD4+ T cell repertoires of patients with Susac syndrome were examined, they did not show any clonal expansion.

Random-hexamer reverse transcription was applied to roughly 0.5 to 1 ug RNA. Amplification of the TCR beta CDR3 was carried out by immunoSEQ multiplex PCR, which spanned a total of 54 Vbeta and 13 Jbeta segments. TCRdb re-derived calls from the immunoSEQ multiplex PCR reads in MiXCR, one entry per CDR3 protein. The table shows under 300,000 distinct CDR3 sequences, with 90% to 96% occurring only once. Germline V CDR1 and CDR2: SGHDT, YYEEEE. CDR3 size: 12 residues. The germline V and J ends were trimmed by 0 bases and 6 bases, with 4 bases remaining between them. In the case of this clonotype: Its antigen is undetermined.

Under recently defined diagnostic criteria, the patients with Susac syndrome qualified as having definite or probable disease. This receptor was identified in a human donor with Susac syndrome. This chain connects TRBV5-6 to TRBJ1-5; D ambiguous. The sample comprised CD4+ T cells from PBMCs. The CDR3 DNA is TGTGCCAGCAGCTTGGTGGCTCAGCCCCAGCATTTT. Translating it yields CASSLVAQPQHF.